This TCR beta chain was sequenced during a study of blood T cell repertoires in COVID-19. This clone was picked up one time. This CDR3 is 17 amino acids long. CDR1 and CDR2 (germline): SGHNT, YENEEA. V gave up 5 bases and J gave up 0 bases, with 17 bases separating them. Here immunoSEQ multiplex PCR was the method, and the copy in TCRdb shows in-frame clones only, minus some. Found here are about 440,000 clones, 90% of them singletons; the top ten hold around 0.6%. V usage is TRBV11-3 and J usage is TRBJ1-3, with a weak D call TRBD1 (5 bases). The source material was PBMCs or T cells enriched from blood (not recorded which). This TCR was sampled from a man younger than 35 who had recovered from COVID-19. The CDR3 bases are TGTGCCAGCAGCGGACCGACAGAGATTCACTCTGGAAACACCATATATTTT. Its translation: CASSGPTEIHSGNTIYF.